In this sample, the clone carrying this T cell receptor (beta chain) turned up once. Its antigen is as yet unknown. This sample is drawn from a study of beta chain features in type 1 diabetes. TCRB transcripts that were expressed got sequenced, as all of the isolated RNA had been reverse transcribed. Data came from immunoSEQ multiplex PCR; TCRdb stores just in-frame clones and leaves some out. The repertoire includes 350,000 or so clones, around 19% of them detected once, and around 0.045% sits in the top ten. Germline CDR1 SGHNT, CDR2 YYREEE (reference sequence). The V and J ends lost 0 bases and 5 bases respectively, with 8 bases between them. The CDR3 extends over 13 amino acids. Whole-study results and caveats: Amplification by PCR could prefer shorter templates, with the same effect in patients and controls.

The chain carries TRBV5-4 and TRBJ1-2; D remains ambiguous. The clonotype originates from a woman in her late teens or twenties in good health. Input material: naive CD4+ T cells from blood. The CDR3 nucleotides read TGTGCCAGCAGCTTGGACGGTTTATATGGCTACACCTTC. This translates into CASSLDGLYGYTF.